In this sample, the clone carrying this T cell receptor (beta chain) turned up many times. Its antigen is unknown. This sample was included in a study of T cells in Graves' hyperthyroidism and ophthalmopathy. RNA transcripts were the template for amplifying TCR beta CDR3 regions. First-round RT-PCR with HTBI primers amplified the TCR CDR3 region. A single record per CDR3 protein comes from TCRdb applying MiXCR to the multiplex PCR reads. The repertoire holds about 740,000 distinct CDR3 sequences, around 15% seen once, with roughly a tenth in the top ten. Whole-study findings and limits: Blood also contained most expanded thyroid clonotypes above 0.001.

Patients were excluded because of uncontrolled infection, other autoimmune disease, pregnancy or lactation. The V gene's germline CDR1 is PRHDT and CDR2 FYEKMQ (reference sequence). This CDR3 comprises 16 residues. Trimming removed 3 bases at V and 2 bases at J, with 16 bases between. Sample: blood. This clonotype was sampled from a woman aged 18-29 years with Graves' hyperthyroidism. The chain links TRBV13 to TRBJ1-2; D possibly corresponds to TRBD1 (6 bases). The CDR3 DNA sequence: TGTGCCAGCAGCTTTACCCAGACAGGTTACAACTATGGCTACACCTTC. Its protein is CASSFTQTGYNYGYTF.